The clone carrying this T cell receptor beta chain appeared once. Antigen unknown. Time point denoted: pre-treatment baseline. Trimming at V came to 6 bases and at J to 5 bases, leaving 4 bases not matched to a gene. The CDR3 sequence is 14 residues long. Germline CDR1 reads LNHDA; CDR2 reads SQIVND (reference sequence). Clones were sequenced by immunoSEQ multiplex PCR, and TCRdb holds only the in-frame ones, with some missing. The table lists 8,500 to 10,000 clones, 65% to 90% of them singletons. The data originate from a study of blood T cell dynamics during melanoma immunotherapy. Findings of the study overall: Unlike progressors, later disease-control patients had W3 repertoires gaining clonality or diversity.

The TCR sequence derives from a human donor with melanoma. The sample here was blood, taken from a patient treated with checkpoint blockade. The chain carries TRBV19 and TRBJ1-5; the match to TRBD1 covers 10 bases. The CDR3 sequence is CASSGQGGYQPQHF. In nucleotides, the CDR3 is TGTGCCAGTAGCGGACAGGGGGGGTATCAGCCCCAGCATTTT.